The 5 T cell receptor beta chains below all came from one sample that was sequenced in a study of siplizumab effects on memory and regulatory T cells. TCRdb's copy holds only in-frame clones and misses some; the assay was immunoSEQ multiplex PCR. The profile covers more than 85,000 clones, with 92% appearing a single time and about 0.7% taken by the ten largest. Sequenced: Tregs sorted from blood. These receptors all stem from a human donor in good health.

J is TRBJ2-3 and V is TRBV10-3, with D hard to call. The germline gives CDR1 ENHRY, CDR2 SYGVKD. This CDR3 has 13 amino acids. V was trimmed by 9 bases and J by 0 bases, leaving 10 bases between them. In DNA, the CDR3 is TGTGCCATGGGGATTTCTAGCACAGATACGCAGTATTTT. Its protein is CAMGISSTDTQYF.

The genes are TRBV19 and TRBJ2-5, with TRBD2 matching over 13 bases. After removal of 6 bases from V and 7 bases from J, the junction contained 11 bases not matched to a gene. There are 16 residues in the CDR3. CDR1 LNHDA and CDR2 SQIVND come from the germline V gene (reference sequence). CDR3 sequence (DNA): TGTGCCAGTAGCAAACTAGCGGGAGGGGCCGGGGGGACCCAGTACTTC. Translation: CASSKLAGGAGGTQYF. Full variable domain (outside the CDR3, taken from reference TRBV19 and TRBJ2-5): DGGITQSPKYLFRKEGQNVTLSCEQNLNHDAMYWYRQDPGQGLRLIYYSQIVNDFQKGDIAEGYSVSREKKESFPLTVTSAQKNPTAFYLCASSKLAGGAGGTQYFGPGTRLLVL.

This sequence joins TRBV2 and TRBJ1-2, with TRBD1 identical over 10 bases. V lost 8 bases, J lost 7 bases, and 10 bases stayed unmatched. CDR3 length: 14 residues. Germline CDR1 is SNHLY and CDR2 is FYNNEI. In DNA form, the CDR3 reads TGTGCCAGCGGGGTGACAGGGGGCTCCACTGGCTACACCTTC. It specifies CASGVTGGSTGYTF.

The rearrangement joins TRBV28 to TRBJ1-1; TRBD1 is a possible D gene (6 bases). This CDR3 region has 11 residues. Germline lookup yields CDR1 MDHEN and CDR2 SYDVKM. Trimming left V 6 bases short and J 10 bases short, with 12 bases between. The CDR3, as DNA: TGTGCCAGCAGGGCAGGGGTGGGAGCTTTCTTT. Its translation: CASRAGVGAFF. Complete variable domain (other parts from reference TRBV28 and TRBJ1-1): DVKVTQSSRYLVKRTGEKVFLECVQDMDHENMFWYRQDPGLGLRLIYFSYDVKMKEKGDIPEGYSVSREKKERFSLILESASTNQTSMYLCASRAGVGAFFGQGTRLTVV.

This clone appeared once. The V call is TRBV30, the J call TRBJ1-2; D gene unclear. V shed 4 bases and J shed 3 bases, with 12 bases lying between them. CDR3 length equals 13 residues. Germline CDR1 and CDR2: GTSNPN and SVGIG (reference sequence). In nucleotides, the CDR3 is TGTGCCTGGAAATCTCGGGGAGACTATGGCTACACCTTC. It is translated as CAWKSRGDYGYTF.